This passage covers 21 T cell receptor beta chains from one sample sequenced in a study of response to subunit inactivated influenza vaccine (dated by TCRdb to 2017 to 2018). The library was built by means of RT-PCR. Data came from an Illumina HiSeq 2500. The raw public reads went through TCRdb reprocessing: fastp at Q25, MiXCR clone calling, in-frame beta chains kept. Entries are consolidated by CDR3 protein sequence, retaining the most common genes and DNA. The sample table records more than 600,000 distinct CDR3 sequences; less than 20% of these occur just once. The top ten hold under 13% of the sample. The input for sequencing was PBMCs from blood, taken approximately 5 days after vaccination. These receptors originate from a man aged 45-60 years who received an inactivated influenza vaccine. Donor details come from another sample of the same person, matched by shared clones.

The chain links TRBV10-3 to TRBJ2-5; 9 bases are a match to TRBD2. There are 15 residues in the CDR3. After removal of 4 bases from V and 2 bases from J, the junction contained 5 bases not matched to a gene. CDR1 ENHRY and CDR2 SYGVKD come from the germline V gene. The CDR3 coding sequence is TGTGCCATCAGTGGGCGGGGGGGGACACAAGAGACCCAGTACTTC. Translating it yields CAISGRGGTQETQYF.

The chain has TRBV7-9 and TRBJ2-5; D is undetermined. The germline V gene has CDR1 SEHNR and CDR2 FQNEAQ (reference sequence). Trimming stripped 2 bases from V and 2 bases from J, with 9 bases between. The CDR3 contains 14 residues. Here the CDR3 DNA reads TGTGCCAGCAGCTTAAGCCTAGATCAAGAGACCCAGTACTTC. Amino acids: CASSLSLDQETQYF.

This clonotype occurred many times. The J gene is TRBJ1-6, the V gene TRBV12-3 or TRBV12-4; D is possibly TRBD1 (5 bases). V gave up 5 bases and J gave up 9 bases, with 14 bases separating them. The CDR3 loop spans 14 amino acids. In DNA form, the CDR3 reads TGTGCCAGCAGTCCTGGGGTCGGGGCTTCACCCCTCCACTTT. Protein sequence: CASSPGVGASPLHF.

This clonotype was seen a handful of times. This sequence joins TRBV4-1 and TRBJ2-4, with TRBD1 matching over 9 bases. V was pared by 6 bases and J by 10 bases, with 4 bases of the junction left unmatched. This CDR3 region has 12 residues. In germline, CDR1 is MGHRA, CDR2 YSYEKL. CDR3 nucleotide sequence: TGCGCCAGCAGGGACAGGGGAAATATTCAGTACTTC. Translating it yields CASRDRGNIQYF.

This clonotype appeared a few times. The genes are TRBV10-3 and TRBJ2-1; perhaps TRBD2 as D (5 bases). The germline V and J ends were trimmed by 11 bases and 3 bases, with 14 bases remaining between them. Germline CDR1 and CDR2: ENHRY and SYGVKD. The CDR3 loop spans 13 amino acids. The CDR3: CAARRGDYNEQFF. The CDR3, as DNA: TGTGCCGCAAGACGGGGAGACTACAATGAGCAGTTCTTC.

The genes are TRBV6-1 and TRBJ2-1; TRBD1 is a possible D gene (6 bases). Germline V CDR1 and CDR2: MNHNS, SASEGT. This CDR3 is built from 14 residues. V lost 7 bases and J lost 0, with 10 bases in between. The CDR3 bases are TGTGCCAGCATCCACAGGGCCTCCTACAATGAGCAGTTCTTC. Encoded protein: CASIHRASYNEQFF.

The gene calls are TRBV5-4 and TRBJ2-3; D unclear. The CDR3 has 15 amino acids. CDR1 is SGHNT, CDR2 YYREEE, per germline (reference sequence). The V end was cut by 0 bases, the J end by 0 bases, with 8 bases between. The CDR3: CASSLDNPSTDTQYF. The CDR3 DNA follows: TGTGCCAGCAGCTTGGACAACCCGAGCACAGATACGCAGTATTTT.

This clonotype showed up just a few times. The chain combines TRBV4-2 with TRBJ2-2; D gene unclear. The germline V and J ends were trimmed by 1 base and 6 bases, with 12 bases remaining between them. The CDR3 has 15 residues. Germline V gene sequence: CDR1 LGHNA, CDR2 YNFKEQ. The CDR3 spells CASSQGGRWAGELFF. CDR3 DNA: TGTGCCAGCAGCCAAGGGGGTCGTTGGGCCGGGGAGCTGTTTTTT.

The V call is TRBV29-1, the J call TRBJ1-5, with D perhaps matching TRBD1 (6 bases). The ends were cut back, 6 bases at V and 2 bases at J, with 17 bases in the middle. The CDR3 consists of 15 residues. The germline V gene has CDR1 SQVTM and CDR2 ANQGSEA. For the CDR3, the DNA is TGCAGCGTGGCACTGGGGGCTGGGGGCAATCAGCCCCAGCATTTT. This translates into CSVALGAGGNQPQHF.

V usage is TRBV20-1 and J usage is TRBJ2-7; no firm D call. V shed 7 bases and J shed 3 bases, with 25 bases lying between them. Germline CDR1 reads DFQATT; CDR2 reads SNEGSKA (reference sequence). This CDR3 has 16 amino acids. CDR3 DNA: TGCAGTGTGCTGGCCCCTAAAGAGGAAGAGCACTACGAGCAGTACTTC. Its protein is CSVLAPKEEEHYEQYF.

CDR3 DNA: TGTGCCAGCAGTTACCGAACCGTGCCGGGGGGGCGAAACTATGGCTACACCTTC. Amino acid sequence: CASSYRTVPGGRNYGYTF. The rearrangement uses TRBV6-5 and TRBJ1-2, with D tentatively TRBD1 (6 bases). The germline gives CDR1 MNHEY, CDR2 SVGAGI. V lost 2 bases to trimming and J lost 2 bases, with 21 bases between them. The CDR3 extends over 18 amino acids.

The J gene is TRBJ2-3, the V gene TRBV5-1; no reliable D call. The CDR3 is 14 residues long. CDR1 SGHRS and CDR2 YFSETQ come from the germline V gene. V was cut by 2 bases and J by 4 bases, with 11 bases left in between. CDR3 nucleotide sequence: TGCGCCAGCAGCTTCGGACCCCTACCAGATACGCAGTATTTT. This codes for CASSFGPLPDTQYF.

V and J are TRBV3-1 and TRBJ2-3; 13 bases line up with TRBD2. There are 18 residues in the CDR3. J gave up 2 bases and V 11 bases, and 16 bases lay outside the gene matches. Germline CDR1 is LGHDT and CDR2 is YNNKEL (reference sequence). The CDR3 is CAFSQGTSGKTFTDTQYF. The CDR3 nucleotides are TGTGCCTTCAGCCAGGGGACTAGCGGGAAAACCTTCACAGATACGCAGTATTTT.

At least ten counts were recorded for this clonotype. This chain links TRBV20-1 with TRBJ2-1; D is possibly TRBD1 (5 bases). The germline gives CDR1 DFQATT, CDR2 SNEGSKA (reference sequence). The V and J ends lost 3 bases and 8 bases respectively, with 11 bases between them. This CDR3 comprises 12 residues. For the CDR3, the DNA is TGCAGTGCTAGTTTACAGGTGGATGAGCAGTTCTTC. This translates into CSASLQVDEQFF.

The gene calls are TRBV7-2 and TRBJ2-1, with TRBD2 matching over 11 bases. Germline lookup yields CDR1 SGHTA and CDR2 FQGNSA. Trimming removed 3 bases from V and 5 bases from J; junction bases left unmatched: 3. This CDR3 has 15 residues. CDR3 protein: CASSLGLAANNEQFF. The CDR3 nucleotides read TGTGCCAGCAGCTTGGGACTAGCGGCAAACAATGAGCAGTTCTTC.

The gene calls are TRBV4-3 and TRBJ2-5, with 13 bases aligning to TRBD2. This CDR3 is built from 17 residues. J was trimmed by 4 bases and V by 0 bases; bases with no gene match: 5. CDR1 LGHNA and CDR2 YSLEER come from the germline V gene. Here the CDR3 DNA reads TGCGCCAGCAGCCAAGATTGGACTAGCGGGGGTGGAGAGACCCAGTACTTC. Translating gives CASSQDWTSGGGETQYF.

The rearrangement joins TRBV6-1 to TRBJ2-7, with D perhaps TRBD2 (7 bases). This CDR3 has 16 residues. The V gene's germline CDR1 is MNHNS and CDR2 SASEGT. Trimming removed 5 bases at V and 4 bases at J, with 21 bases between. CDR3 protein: CASSLAGARSIYEQYF. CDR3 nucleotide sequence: TGTGCCAGCAGTCTGGCGGGGGCTCGGAGCATATACGAGCAGTACTTC.

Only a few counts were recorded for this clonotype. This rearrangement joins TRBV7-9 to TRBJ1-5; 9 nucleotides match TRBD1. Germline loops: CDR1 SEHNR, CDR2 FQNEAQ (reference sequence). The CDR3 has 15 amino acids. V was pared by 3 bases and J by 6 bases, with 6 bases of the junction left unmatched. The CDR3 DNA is TGTGCCAGCAGCTTCGGGACAGGGCAAATTCAGCCCCAGCATTTT. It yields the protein CASSFGTGQIQPQHF.

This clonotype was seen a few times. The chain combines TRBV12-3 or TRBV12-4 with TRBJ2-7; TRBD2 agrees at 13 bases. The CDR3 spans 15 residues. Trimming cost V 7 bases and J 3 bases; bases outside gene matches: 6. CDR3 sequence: CASTWTSGRNYEQYF. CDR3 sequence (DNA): TGTGCCAGCACCTGGACTAGCGGGAGAAACTACGAGCAGTACTTC.

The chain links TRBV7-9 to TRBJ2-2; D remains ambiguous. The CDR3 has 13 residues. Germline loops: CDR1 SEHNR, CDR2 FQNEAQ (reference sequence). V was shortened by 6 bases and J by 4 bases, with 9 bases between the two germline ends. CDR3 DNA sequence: TGTGCCAGCAGAGGAGTTGTCACCGGGGAGCTGTTTTTT. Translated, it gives CASRGVVTGELFF.

CDR3 DNA sequence: TGTGCCAGCAGTCAGGGCCCTGCGCGGTACAATGAGCAGTTCTTC. Translated, it gives CASSQGPARYNEQFF. The chain combines TRBV2 with TRBJ2-1; a weak D match, TRBD1 (5 bases). This CDR3 has 15 residues. Per germline, CDR1 SNHLY and CDR2 FYNNEI. Trimming left V 5 bases short and J 4 bases short, with 15 bases between.